This is a list of T cell receptor beta chains from one sample in a study of cytomegalovirus exposure and HLA in healthy donors. Clones were read by immunoSEQ multiplex PCR, and TCRdb kept only the in-frame ones, dropping some. There are approximately 100,000 clones in the sample; around 80% occur only once, and approximately 2.8% lies in the top ten. Sequencing was done on a sample of PBMCs. Receptor source: a woman aged 40-49 years in good health and CMV-seronegative. Both conserved end residues are part of each CDR3. Fields, in order: J gene, clone size, D gene, V gene, CDR3 protein, CDR3 DNA. A D gene is named only where the DNA matches it firmly. Some rows mark clone size as missing; the rest say once, few, many or name a class of expanded clone.

J: TRBJ1-2
size: -
D: -
V: TRBV27
CDR3: CASSPAVLNRYGYTF
DNA: TGTGCCAGCAGTCCCGCAGTTCTGAATCGCTATGGCTACACCTTC

J: TRBJ2-1
size: -
D: TRBD2
V: TRBV28
CDR3: CASSQREVGNEQFF
DNA: TGTGCCAGCAGCCAGCGGGAGGTTGGTAATGAGCAGTTCTTC

J: TRBJ1-2
size: -
D: TRBD1
V: TRBV11-2
CDR3: CASSPSPDRGGYGYTF
DNA: TGTGCCAGCAGCCCCAGCCCCGACAGGGGAGGCTATGGCTACACCTTC

J: TRBJ2-1
size: -
D: TRBD1
V: TRBV5-1
CDR3: CASSSPGTGTNEQFF
DNA: TGCGCCAGCAGCTCACCCGGGACAGGAACCAATGAGCAGTTCTTC

J: TRBJ1-6
size: -
D: -
V: TRBV19
CDR3: CASSEDRHSPLHF
DNA: TGTGCCAGTAGTGAAGACAGACATTCACCCCTCCACTTT

J: TRBJ1-5
size: -
D: -
V: TRBV7-2
CDR3: CASSLGRQNSQPQHF
DNA: TGTGCCAGCAGCTTAGGGAGACAGAACTCGCAGCCCCAGCATTTT

J: TRBJ2-3
size: -
D: TRBD2
V: TRBV28
CDR3: CASSSSTMIAGGDTQYF
DNA: TGTGCCAGCAGTTCCTCAACCATGATAGCGGGGGGGGATACGCAGTATTTT

J: TRBJ2-7
size: once
D: -
V: TRBV28
CDR3: CASSSPQGPRRYF
DNA: TGTGCCAGCAGTTCACCACAGGGTCCGCGGAGGTACTTC

J: TRBJ2-7
size: -
D: TRBD1
V: TRBV7-2
CDR3: CASSFRGSSYEQYF
DNA: TGTGCCAGCAGCTTCAGGGGGAGCTCCTACGAGCAGTACTTC

J: TRBJ1-4
size: -
D: TRBD1
V: TRBV27
CDR3: CASRRDRGLSVEKLFF
DNA: TGTGCCAGCAGACGGGACAGGGGGCTTTCGGTCGAAAAACTGTTTTTT

J: TRBJ2-3
size: -
D: TRBD2
V: TRBV9
CDR3: CASSVEAGGGTDTQYF
DNA: TGTGCCAGCAGCGTAGAAGCGGGGGGGGGCACAGATACGCAGTATTTT

J: TRBJ1-4
size: -
D: -
V: TRBV5-5
CDR3: CASSLSRANEKLFF
DNA: TGTGCCAGCAGCTTGTCCCGGGCTAATGAAAAACTGTTTTTT

J: TRBJ1-2
size: -
D: TRBD1
V: TRBV28
CDR3: CASSPQDRGYGYTF
DNA: TGTGCCAGCAGTCCCCAGGACAGGGGATATGGCTACACCTTC

J: TRBJ2-5
size: -
D: -
V: TRBV6-1
CDR3: CASSEVWAQETQYF
DNA: TGTGCCAGCAGTGAAGTTTGGGCCCAAGAGACCCAGTACTTC

J: TRBJ2-1
size: -
D: -
V: TRBV11-2
CDR3: CASSLRRAQYNEQFF
DNA: TGTGCCAGCAGCTTAAGGCGGGCCCAATACAATGAGCAGTTCTTC

J: TRBJ2-5
size: -
D: -
V: TRBV7-9
CDR3: CASSLARAGVETQYF
DNA: TGTGCCAGCAGCTTAGCGAGGGCAGGGGTAGAGACCCAGTACTTC

J: TRBJ2-2
size: -
D: TRBD1
V: TRBV28
CDR3: CASSSRGTGPGELFF
DNA: TGTGCCAGCAGTTCTCGGGGGACAGGGCCCGGGGAGCTGTTTTTT

J: TRBJ2-1
size: -
D: -
V: TRBV6-4
CDR3: CASSRATGPKNNEQFF
DNA: TGTGCCAGCAGCCGAGCGACAGGACCGAAAAACAATGAGCAGTTCTTC

J: TRBJ1-4
size: -
D: TRBD1
V: TRBV18
CDR3: CASSPRDRGEKLFF
DNA: TGTGCCAGCTCACCGCGGGACAGGGGTGAAAAACTGTTTTTT

J: TRBJ2-5
size: -
D: TRBD2
V: TRBV27
CDR3: CASSLWASGGSETQYF
DNA: TGTGCCAGCAGTTTATGGGCTAGCGGGGGGTCAGAGACCCAGTACTTC

J: TRBJ1-6
size: -
D: TRBD1
V: TRBV6-5
CDR3: CASSYSGQGHSPLHF
DNA: TGTGCCAGCAGTTACTCGGGACAGGGGCACTCACCCCTCCACTTT

J: TRBJ1-6
size: -
D: TRBD1
V: TRBV7-8
CDR3: CASRVGRGPLSYNSPLHF
DNA: TGTGCCAGCAGAGTAGGCAGGGGGCCCCTTTCCTATAATTCACCCCTCCACTTT

J: TRBJ1-1
size: -
D: -
V: TRBV7-9
CDR3: CASSLAVFGRDGTEAFF
DNA: TGTGCCAGCAGCTTAGCAGTCTTCGGCCGGGATGGCACTGAAGCTTTCTTT

J: TRBJ2-1
size: -
D: -
V: TRBV19
CDR3: CASSKETGHEQFF
DNA: TGTGCCAGTAGTAAGGAGACAGGACATGAGCAGTTCTTC

J: TRBJ2-3
size: -
D: -
V: TRBV5-6
CDR3: CASSATSFDTQYF
DNA: TGTGCCAGCAGCGCCACTAGTTTTGATACGCAGTATTTT

J: TRBJ1-3
size: -
D: -
V: TRBV7-8
CDR3: CASSLQITSGNTIYF
DNA: TGTGCCAGCAGCTTACAGATCACCTCTGGAAACACCATATATTTT

J: TRBJ2-5
size: -
D: TRBD1
V: TRBV6-5
CDR3: CASSYSRAGQGETQYF
DNA: TGTGCCAGCAGTTACTCGAGGGCGGGACAGGGAGAGACCCAGTACTTC